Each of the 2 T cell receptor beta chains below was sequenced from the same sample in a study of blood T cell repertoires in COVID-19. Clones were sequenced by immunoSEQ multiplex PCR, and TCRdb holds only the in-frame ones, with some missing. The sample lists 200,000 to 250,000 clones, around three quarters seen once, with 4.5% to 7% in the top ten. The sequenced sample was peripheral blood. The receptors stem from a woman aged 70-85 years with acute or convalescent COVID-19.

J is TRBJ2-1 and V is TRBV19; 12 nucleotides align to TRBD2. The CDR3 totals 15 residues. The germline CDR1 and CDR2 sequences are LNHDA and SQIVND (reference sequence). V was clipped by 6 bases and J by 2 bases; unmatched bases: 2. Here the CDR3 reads CASSLAGGTYNEQFF. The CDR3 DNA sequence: TGTGCCAGTAGCCTAGCGGGAGGGACCTACAATGAGCAGTTCTTC.

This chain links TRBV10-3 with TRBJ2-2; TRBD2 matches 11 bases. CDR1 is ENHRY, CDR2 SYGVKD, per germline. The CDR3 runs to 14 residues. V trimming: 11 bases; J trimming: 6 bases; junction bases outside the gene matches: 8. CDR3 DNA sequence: TGTGCCTCCTTAGCGGGAGGGCCCCCCGGGGAGCTGTTTTTT. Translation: CASLAGGPPGELFF.